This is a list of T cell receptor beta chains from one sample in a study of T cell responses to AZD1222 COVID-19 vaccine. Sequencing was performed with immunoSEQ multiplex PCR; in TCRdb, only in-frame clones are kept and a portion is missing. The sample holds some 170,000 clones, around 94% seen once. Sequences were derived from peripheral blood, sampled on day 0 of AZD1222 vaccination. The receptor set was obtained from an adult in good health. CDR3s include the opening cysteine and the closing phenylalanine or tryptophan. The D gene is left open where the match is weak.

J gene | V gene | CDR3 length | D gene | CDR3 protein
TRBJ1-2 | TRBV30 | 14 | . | CAWSPDRFGDGYTF
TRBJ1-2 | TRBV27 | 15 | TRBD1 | CASRPGQGGVYGYTF
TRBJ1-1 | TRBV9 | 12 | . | CATGPRDTEAFF
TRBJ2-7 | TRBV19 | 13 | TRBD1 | CASRRGQGYEQYF
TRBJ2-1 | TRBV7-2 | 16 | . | CASSLNSGLTLNEQFF
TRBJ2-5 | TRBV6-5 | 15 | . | CASSYKGRLPVTQYF
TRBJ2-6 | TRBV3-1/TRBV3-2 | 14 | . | CASSQGETANVLTF
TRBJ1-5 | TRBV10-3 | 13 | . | CAVSGDSNQPQHF
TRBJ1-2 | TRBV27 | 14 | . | CATRGVLEGHGYTF
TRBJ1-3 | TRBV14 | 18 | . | CASSQEWVGPRSGNTIYF
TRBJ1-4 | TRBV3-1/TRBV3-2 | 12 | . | CASSPWGEKLFF
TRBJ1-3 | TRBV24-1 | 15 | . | CATSRLLISGNTIYF
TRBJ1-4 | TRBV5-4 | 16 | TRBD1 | CASSLAGQGGDEKLFF
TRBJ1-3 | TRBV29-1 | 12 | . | CSVAEIGNTIYF
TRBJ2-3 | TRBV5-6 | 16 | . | CASSLRAGSVTDTQYF
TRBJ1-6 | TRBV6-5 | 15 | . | CASSLTGAYNSPLHF
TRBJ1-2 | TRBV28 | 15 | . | CASSPETGPLEGYTF
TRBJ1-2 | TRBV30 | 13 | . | CAWIFGLADGYTF
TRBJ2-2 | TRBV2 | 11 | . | CASSRYGELFF
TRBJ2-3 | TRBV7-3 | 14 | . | CASSLAGATDTQYF
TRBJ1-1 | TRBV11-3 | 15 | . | CASSQSRSGNTEAFF
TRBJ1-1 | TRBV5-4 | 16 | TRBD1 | CASSLGGGDRGTEAFF
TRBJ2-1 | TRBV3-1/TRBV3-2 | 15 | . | CASSPPGRVWNEQFF
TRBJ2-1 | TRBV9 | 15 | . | CASSVSGSSYNEQFF
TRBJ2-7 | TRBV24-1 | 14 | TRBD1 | CATSDSGTGVEQYF
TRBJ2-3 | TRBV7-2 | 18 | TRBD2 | CASSLAVVAGSPTDTQYF
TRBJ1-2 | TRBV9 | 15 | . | CASSVATGTYYGYTF
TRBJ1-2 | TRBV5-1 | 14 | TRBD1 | CASSLLGQGYGYTF
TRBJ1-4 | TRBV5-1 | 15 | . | CASSPFDGTNEKLFF
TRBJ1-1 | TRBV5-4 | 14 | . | CASSLGLGGTEAFF
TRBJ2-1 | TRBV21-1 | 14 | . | CASSKAKGDNEQFF
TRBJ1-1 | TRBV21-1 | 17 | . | CASSKAFGRGGYTEAFF
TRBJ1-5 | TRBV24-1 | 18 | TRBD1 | CATSDLITGTGRDQPQHF
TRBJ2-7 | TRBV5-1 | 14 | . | CASSFDGSSYEQYF
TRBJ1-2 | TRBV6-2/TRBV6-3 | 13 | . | CASRPLVREGYTF
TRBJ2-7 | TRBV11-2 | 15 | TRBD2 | CASSQTSGGAYEQYF
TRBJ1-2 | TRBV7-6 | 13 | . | CASSLATGSGYTF
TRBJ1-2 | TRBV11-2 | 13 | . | CASSTRVNYGYTF
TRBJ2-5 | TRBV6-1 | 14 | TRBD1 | CASSDRDRKETQYF
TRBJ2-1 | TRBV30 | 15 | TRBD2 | CAWSGGLAGSYEQFF
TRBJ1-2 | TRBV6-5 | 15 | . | CASSYSGPINYGYTF
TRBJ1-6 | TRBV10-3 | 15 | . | CAISGKGVGNSPLHF
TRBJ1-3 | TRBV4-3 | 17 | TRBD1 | CASSPTRLTGSGNTIYF
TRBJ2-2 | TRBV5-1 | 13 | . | CASSLTQPGELFF
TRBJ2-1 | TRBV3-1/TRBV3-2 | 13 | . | CASSQVSGNEQFF